This T cell receptor beta chain emerged from a study of blood T cells in healthy people across ages. This clonotype was counted between two and nine times. What it recognizes is unknown. General study findings and limits: A roughly linear age-dependent decrease characterized TCR beta diversity per million T cells.

For the second PCR, which ran for roughly 6 to 12 cycles, a sample-barcoded 5' primer and a J-beta primer mix were used. TCRdb analysed the 5' RACE reads with MiXCR anew, one entry per CDR3 protein. Of 1.5 million or so distinct CDR3 sequences listed, 35% to 45% are singletons. The CDR3 spans 15 residues. Unmatched junction bases numbered 6, after V lost 5 bases and J lost 8 bases. This chain links TRBV12-3 or TRBV12-4 with TRBJ1-6; 10 nucleotides match TRBD1. The TCR comes from a woman aged 18-29 years in good health. The material sequenced was blood. The CDR3 is CASSQTGGLDSPLHF. The CDR3, as DNA: TGTGCCAGCAGTCAGACAGGGGGCTTGGATTCACCCCTCCACTTT.